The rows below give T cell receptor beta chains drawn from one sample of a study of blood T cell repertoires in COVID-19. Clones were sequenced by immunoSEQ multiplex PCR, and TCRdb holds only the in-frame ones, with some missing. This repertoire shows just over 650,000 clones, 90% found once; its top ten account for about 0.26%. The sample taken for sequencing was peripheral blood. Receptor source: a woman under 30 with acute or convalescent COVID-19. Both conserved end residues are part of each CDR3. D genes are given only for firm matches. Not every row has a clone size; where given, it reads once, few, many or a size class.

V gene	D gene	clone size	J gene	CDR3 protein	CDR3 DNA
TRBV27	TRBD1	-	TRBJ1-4	CASSERPRTGQANEKLFF	TGTGCCAGCAGCGAGAGACCAAGGACAGGGCAAGCTAATGAAAAACTGTTTTTT
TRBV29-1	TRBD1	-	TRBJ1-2	CSVERGQAYGYTF	TGCAGCGTTGAAAGGGGGCAGGCCTATGGCTACACCTTC
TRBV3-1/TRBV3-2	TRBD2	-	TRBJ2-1	CASSQGVGLAGTGEFF	TGTGCCAGCAGCCAAGGTGTGGGACTAGCGGGGACAGGGGAGTTCTTC
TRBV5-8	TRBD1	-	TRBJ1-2	CASSLGTGNYGYTF	TGTGCCAGCAGCCTCGGGACAGGGAACTATGGCTACACCTTC
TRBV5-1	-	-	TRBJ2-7	CASKDTRGSYEQYF	TGCGCCAGCAAGGATACACGAGGGTCCTACGAGCAGTACTTC
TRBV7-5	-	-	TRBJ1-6	CARSFGTAYNSPLHF	TGTGCCAGAAGCTTCGGGACAGCATATAATTCACCCCTCCACTTT
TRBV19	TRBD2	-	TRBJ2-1	CASSMYPGLASSYNEQFF	TGTGCCAGTAGTATGTATCCGGGACTAGCCTCCTCATACAATGAGCAGTTCTTC
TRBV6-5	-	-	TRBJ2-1	CASSSRSYNEQFF	TGTGCCAGCAGCTCACGGTCCTACAATGAGCAGTTCTTC
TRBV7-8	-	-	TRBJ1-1	CASSLDSVPPAFF	TGTGCCAGCAGCTTAGATAGTGTCCCTCCGGCTTTCTTT
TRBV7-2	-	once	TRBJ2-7	CASSLRSDSHYEQYF	TGTGCCAGCAGCTTACGGTCGGACAGTCACTACGAGCAGTACTTC
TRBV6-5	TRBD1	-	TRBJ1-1	CASSYGTGISAEAFF	TGTGCCAGCAGTTACGGGACAGGGATTTCGGCTGAAGCTTTCTTT
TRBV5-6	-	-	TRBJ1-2	CASSPTQGLDGYTF	TGTGCCAGCAGCCCCACACAGGGCCTAGATGGCTACACCTTC
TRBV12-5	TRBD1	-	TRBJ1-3	CASGPRQGKAGNTIYF	TGTGCTAGTGGTCCCCGACAGGGAAAGGCGGGAAACACCATATATTTT
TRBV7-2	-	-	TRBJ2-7	CASSPPTDRRTYEQYF	TGTGCCAGCAGCCCACCAACGGACAGAAGGACTTACGAGCAGTACTTC
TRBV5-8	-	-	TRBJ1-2	CASSFLEGSGYGYTF	TGTGCCAGCAGCTTCTTGGAGGGTTCGGGCTATGGCTACACCTTC
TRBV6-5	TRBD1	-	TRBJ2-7	CASSMSGTGLYEQYF	TGTGCCAGCAGTATGTCCGGGACAGGGCTCTACGAGCAGTACTTC
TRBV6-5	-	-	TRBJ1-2	CASSYSIRGAGYTF	TGTGCCAGCAGTTACTCGATCCGTGGGGCAGGCTACACCTTC
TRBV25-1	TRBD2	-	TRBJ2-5	CASSGTNCGTSGQETQYF	TGTGCCAGCAGTGGAACCAACTGCGGGACTAGCGGCCAAGAGACCCAGTACTTC
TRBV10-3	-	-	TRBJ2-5	CAISEAGEETQYF	TGTGCCATCAGTGAGGCAGGGGAAGAGACCCAGTACTTC
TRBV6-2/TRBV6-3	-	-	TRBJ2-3	CASSYSETSTDTQYF	TGTGCCAGCAGTTACTCGGAGACTAGCACAGATACGCAGTATTTT
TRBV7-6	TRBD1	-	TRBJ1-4	CASSPGTGGHEKLFF	TGTGCCAGCAGCCCCGGGACAGGGGGTCATGAAAAACTGTTTTTT
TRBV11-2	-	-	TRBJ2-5	CASSLEYTGSLQETQYF	TGTGCCAGCAGCTTAGAGTACACGGGGAGTTTACAAGAGACCCAGTACTTC
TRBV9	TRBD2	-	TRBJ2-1	CASSVAGGGTTHNEQFF	TGTGCCAGCAGCGTAGCTGGCGGGGGGACTACTCACAATGAGCAGTTCTTC
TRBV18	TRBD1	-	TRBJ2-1	CASSPPGQNYNEQFF	TGTGCCAGCTCACCCCCGGGACAGAACTACAATGAGCAGTTCTTC
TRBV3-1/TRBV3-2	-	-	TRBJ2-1	CASSQDPGSYNEQFF	TGTGCCAGCAGCCAAGATCCGGGATCCTACAATGAGCAGTTCTTC
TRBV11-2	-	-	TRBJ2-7	CASSPLYEQYF	TGTGCCAGCAGCCCCCTGTACGAGCAGTACTTC
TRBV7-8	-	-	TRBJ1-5	CASSRRDLPQHF	TGTGCCAGCAGCCGCCGGGATCTGCCCCAGCATTTT
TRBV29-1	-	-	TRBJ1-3	CSVEGSTRSSGNTIYF	TGCAGCGTTGAGGGGTCCACTAGGAGCTCTGGAAACACCATATATTTT
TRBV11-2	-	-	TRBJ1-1	CASSDSGGTEAFF	TGTGCCAGCAGCGACAGTGGAGGGACTGAAGCTTTCTTT
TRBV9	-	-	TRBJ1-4	CASSVAGSGEKLFF	TGTGCCAGCAGCGTAGCCGGGAGTGGCGAAAAACTGTTTTTT
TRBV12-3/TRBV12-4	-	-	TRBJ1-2	CASSNPGDGYTF	TGTGCCAGCAGTAACCCAGGGGATGGCTACACCTTC
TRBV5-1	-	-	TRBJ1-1	CASSPARWGGEAFF	TGCGCCAGCAGCCCGGCCCGGTGGGGGGGTGAAGCTTTCTTT
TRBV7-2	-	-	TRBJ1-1	CASSSLGGLGTEAFF	TGTGCCAGCAGCTCCCTTGGGGGGTTGGGGACTGAAGCTTTCTTT
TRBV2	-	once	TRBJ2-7	CASSEALQGGATYEQYF	TGTGCCAGCAGTGAAGCGCTTCAGGGGGGAGCAACCTACGAGCAGTACTTC
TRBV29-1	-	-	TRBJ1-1	CSVAQTLEAFF	TGCAGCGTTGCACAGACACTTGAAGCTTTCTTT
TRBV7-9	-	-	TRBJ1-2	CASSLVFNYGYTF	TGTGCCAGCAGCTTAGTCTTTAACTATGGCTACACCTTC
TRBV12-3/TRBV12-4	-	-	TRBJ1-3	CASGRGHGNTIYF	TGTGCCAGCGGGAGGGGACACGGAAACACCATATATTTT
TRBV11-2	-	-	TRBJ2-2	CASSPQPGSGELFF	TGTGCCAGCAGCCCACAGCCCGGCTCCGGGGAGCTGTTTTTT
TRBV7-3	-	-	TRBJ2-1	CASSFPGKPNEQFF	TGTGCCAGCAGCTTTCCCGGGAAGCCCAATGAGCAGTTCTTC
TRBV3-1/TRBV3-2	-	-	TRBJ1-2	CASSQFERGGSGYTF	TGTGCCAGCAGCCAATTTGAACGAGGAGGGTCTGGCTACACCTTC
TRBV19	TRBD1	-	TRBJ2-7	CASSSSGTGSYEQYF	TGTGCCAGTAGCTCTTCCGGGACAGGCTCCTACGAGCAGTACTTC
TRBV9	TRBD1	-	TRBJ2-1	CASSTRTGGDRNEQFF	TGTGCCAGCAGCACCAGGACAGGGGGGGATCGAAATGAGCAGTTCTTC
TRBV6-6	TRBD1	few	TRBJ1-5	CASSLEPGQGGNQPQHF	TGTGCCAGCAGTCTGGAACCGGGACAGGGGGGGAATCAGCCCCAGCATTTT
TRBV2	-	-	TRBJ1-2	CASSESRRIYGYTF	TGTGCCAGCAGTGAATCCCGCAGGATCTATGGCTACACCTTC
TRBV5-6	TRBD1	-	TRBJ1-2	CASSLWDRLLNYGYTF	TGTGCCAGCAGCTTGTGGGACAGATTACTTAACTATGGCTACACCTTC
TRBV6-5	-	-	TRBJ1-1	CASRGVGTEAFF	TGTGCCAGCAGGGGAGTCGGTACTGAAGCTTTCTTT
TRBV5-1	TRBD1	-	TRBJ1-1	CASSTSAGGRTEAFF	TGCGCCAGCAGCACTTCGGCAGGGGGCAGGACTGAAGCTTTCTTT
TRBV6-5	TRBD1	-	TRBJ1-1	CASTPPGGTEAFF	TGTGCCAGCACCCCTCCAGGGGGCACTGAAGCTTTCTTT
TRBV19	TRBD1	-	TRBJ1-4	CASSLGTGAFRYEKLFF	TGTGCCAGTAGTTTGGGGACAGGGGCATTCCGGTATGAAAAACTGTTTTTT
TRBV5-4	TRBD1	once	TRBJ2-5	CASSPGGGETQYF	TGTGCCAGCAGCCCAGGGGGCGGGGAGACCCAGTACTTC
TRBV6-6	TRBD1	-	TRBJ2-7	CASSPLGGQGYEQYF	TGTGCCAGCAGCCCACTCGGGGGACAGGGCTACGAGCAGTACTTC
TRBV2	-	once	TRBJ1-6	CASSRSSYNSPLHF	TGTGCCAGCTCCAGAAGCTCCTATAATTCACCCCTCCACTTT
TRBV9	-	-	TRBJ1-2	CASTGASVGYTF	TGTGCCAGCACCGGTGCCTCCGTGGGCTACACCTTC
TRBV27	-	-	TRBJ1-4	CASSSLQEWTNEKLFF	TGTGCCAGCAGTTCCCTACAGGAATGGACTAATGAAAAACTGTTTTTT
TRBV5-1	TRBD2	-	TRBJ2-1	CASSLARLAGGPSEQFF	TGCGCCAGCAGCTTGGCGAGACTAGCGGGGGGGCCGAGTGAGCAGTTCTTC
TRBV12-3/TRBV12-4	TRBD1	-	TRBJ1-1	CASRGQGNTEAFF	TGTGCCAGCAGGGGACAGGGAAACACTGAAGCTTTCTTT
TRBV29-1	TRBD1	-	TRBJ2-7	CSVIQGAYEQYF	TGCAGCGTTATACAGGGGGCCTACGAGCAGTACTTC
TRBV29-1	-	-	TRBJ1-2	CSVERHRGYGYTF	TGCAGCGTTGAGAGGCACCGCGGCTATGGCTACACCTTC
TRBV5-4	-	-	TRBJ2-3	CASSRGSGTDTQYF	TGTGCCAGCAGCCGAGGGAGCGGGACAGATACGCAGTATTTT